Sequencing of this T cell receptor (beta chain) was carried out in a study of blood T cell repertoires in COVID-19. Clones were read by immunoSEQ multiplex PCR, and TCRdb kept only the in-frame ones, dropping some. In the table there are about 480,000 clones, approximately 90% of which are singletons. Germline values: CDR1 MGHRA, CDR2 YSYEKL. CDR3 size: 19 residues. V trimming: 0 bases; J trimming: 4 bases; junction bases outside the gene matches: 12. Allocation to cohorts depended on clinical history reported by the participants. The TCR comes from a woman under 30 with acute COVID-19. The rearrangement joins TRBV4-1 to TRBJ2-3, with 11 bases fitting TRBD2. Material for sequencing was PBMCs or T cells enriched from blood (not recorded which). The CDR3: CASSQDSKTLAGGSDTQYF. DNA for the CDR3: TGCGCCAGCAGCCAAGATTCAAAGACGCTAGCGGGGGGTTCAGATACGCAGTATTTT.